The T cell receptor (beta chain) described here comes from a study of blood T cell repertoires in COVID-19. Looking at the study overall: Some COVID-19 samples were acute and others convalescent; all came from the United States, Italy and Spain. From T cells, B-cell-depleted T cells, or PBMCs came the material, which was cDNA or gDNA.

Per the study methods: Amplification of reference gene primers was used by the study to estimate nucleated cell counts. TCRdb's copy holds only in-frame clones and misses some; the assay was immunoSEQ multiplex PCR. The DNA was the basis for D and trimming; V, J and clone size are from that table. The data hold 84,000 or so clones, with over 65% observed a single time. CDR1 and CDR2 (germline): SGHNT, YENEEA. CDR3 size: 15 residues. Germline trimming cut 5 bases from V and 1 base from J; bases unmatched to any gene: 3. This receptor was obtained from a human donor in a cohort sampled during active COVID-19. The rearrangement joins TRBV11-3 to TRBJ2-3, with 10 bases matching TRBD2. The sample taken for sequencing was peripheral blood. The CDR3 bases are TGTGCCAGCAGCACCGGACTAGCGGGCACAGATACGCAGTATTTT. This codes for CASSTGLAGTDTQYF.